This TCR beta chain was identified during a study of shared clonotypes between healthy human individuals. Findings and caveats of the study: Rarefaction curves obtained for sorted subsets showed sequencing incomplete despite large depth.

Replicate sorted-subset PCRs were loaded with 150 to 250 ng DNA, 25,000 to 30,000 T cell genomes. Sequencing was performed with immunoSEQ multiplex PCR; in TCRdb, only in-frame clones are kept and a portion is missing. The repertoire includes roughly 2.4 million clones, approximately 94% of them detected once, and over 0.1% sits in the top ten. This clone was detected only once. Its antigen is as yet unknown. V gave up 5 bases and J gave up 7 bases, with 15 bases separating them. The germline CDR1 and CDR2 sequences are MNHEY and SMNVEV (reference sequence). CDR3 length: 14 amino acids. A CD45RA+ naive subset and a CD45RA-negative memory subset were split from CD4+ cells.

The receptor was derived from a man between 18 and 35 years old in good health. The chain recombines TRBV27 with TRBJ1-5, with D maybe TRBD1 (5 bases). The sample was naive CD4+ T cells sorted from blood. Documented subset: CD45RA+ positively selected. The CDR3 coding sequence is TGTGCCAGCAGTGCGGGGACGTGGGGACAGCCCCAGCATTTT. Translated, it gives CASSAGTWGQPQHF.